One and the same sample provided the 19 T cell receptor beta chains below, sequenced in a study of cytomegalovirus exposure and HLA in healthy donors. Primers: 60 Vbeta forward and 13 Jbeta reverse. The assay was immunoSEQ multiplex PCR, and TCRdb's table has in-frame clones only and misses some. The sample shows 150,000 to 200,000 clones, roughly 73% of them seen only once. Input material: PBMCs. These receptors came from a woman aged 40-49 years in good health and CMV-seropositive.

This clone appeared a single time. V usage is TRBV6-5 and J usage is TRBJ2-1; D perhaps matches TRBD2 (5 bases). The V gene lost 2 bases and the J gene lost 6 bases, with 8 bases spanning the gap. Per germline, CDR1 MNHEY and CDR2 SVGAGI. The CDR3 runs 13 residues. The CDR3 sequence: CASSYGRSNEQFF. The DNA of the CDR3 is TGTGCCAGCAGTTACGGGAGAAGCAATGAGCAGTTCTTC.

There are a few counts of this clone. The genes are TRBV2 and TRBJ2-3; TRBD2 aligns across 11 bases. The CDR3 sequence is 16 residues long. Germline CDR1 and CDR2: SNHLY and FYNNEI. The junction had 12 bases not matched to a gene; V was cut back by 8 bases and J by 5 bases. The DNA of the CDR3 is TGTGCCAGCGAGCAAACTAGCGGGAGAAGGCAAGATACGCAGTATTTT. Translated: CASEQTSGRRQDTQYF.

The rearrangement links TRBV15 to TRBJ2-1; 13 bases are a match to TRBD2. Germline V gene lookup returns CDR1 LNHNV and CDR2 YYDKDF (reference sequence). J was trimmed by 9 bases and V by 4 bases; bases with no gene match: 6. This CDR3 spans 15 amino acids. The CDR3 loop reads CATSTTSGRAPEQFF. CDR3 DNA sequence: TGTGCCACCAGCACAACTAGCGGGAGGGCCCCTGAGCAGTTCTTC.

The rearrangement joins TRBV7-9 to TRBJ1-2; D gene unclear. The CDR3 runs 16 residues. V was trimmed by 1 base and J by 4 bases, leaving 16 bases between them. The germline gives CDR1 SEHNR, CDR2 FQNEAQ (reference sequence). DNA for the CDR3: TGTGCCAGCAGCTTAGTAGGCGGAATCGGCTTCTATGGCTACACCTTC. Its protein product is CASSLVGGIGFYGYTF.

This clone was detected a few times. V is TRBV6-5 and J is TRBJ2-3, with D possibly being TRBD1 (5 bases). Trimming stripped 7 bases from V and 1 base from J, with 12 bases between. Germline V lookup: CDR1 MNHEY, CDR2 SVGAGI. This CDR3 is 14 amino acids long. CDR3 sequence: CASTEWGGTDTQYF. DNA of the CDR3: TGTGCCAGCACCGAATGGGGCGGCACAGATACGCAGTATTTT.

J is TRBJ2-3 and V is TRBV7-2, with TRBD2 matching over 9 bases. With V trimmed by 2 bases and J by 5 bases, 8 bases remained unmatched. Per germline, CDR1 SGHTA and CDR2 FQGNSA. This CDR3 is built from 16 residues. The CDR3 region is CASSLIAGVSKDTQYF. As DNA, the CDR3 is TGTGCCAGCAGCTTAATAGCGGGAGTCAGTAAAGATACGCAGTATTTT.

This sequence joins TRBV28 and TRBJ2-2; D unresolved. From germline, CDR1 is MDHEN and CDR2 SYDVKM. V shed 5 bases and J shed 7 bases, with 8 bases lying between them. This CDR3 is built from 12 residues. CDR3 bases: TGTGCCAGCAGTCTCCCGAGCGGGGAGCTGTTTTTT. Translation gives CASSLPSGELFF.

This chain uses TRBV30 with TRBJ2-7; D is uncertain. Germline V CDR1 and CDR2: GTSNPN, SVGIG (reference sequence). The V and J ends lost 2 bases and 0 bases respectively, with 11 bases between them. The CDR3 is made up of 14 amino acids. The CDR3 reads CAWSLHPSSYEQYF. DNA for the CDR3: TGTGCCTGGAGTTTACACCCTAGCTCCTACGAGCAGTACTTC.

The rearrangement joins TRBV28 to TRBJ2-5, with a tentative D call TRBD1 (5 bases). The J call is doubtful: the DNA matches TRBJ2-7 better. From germline, CDR1 is MDHEN and CDR2 SYDVKM. This CDR3 comprises 14 residues. The DNA of the CDR3 is TGTGCCAGCAGCTTCGACAGACTGTCCTACGAGCAGTACTTC. Its translation is CASSFDRLSYEQYF.

J is TRBJ2-3 and V is TRBV5-6, with TRBD2 as a possible D gene (5 bases). CDR1 is SGHDT, CDR2 YYEEEE, per germline. Trimming removed 3 bases from V and 10 bases from J, with 12 bases in between. This CDR3 spans 12 amino acids. CDR3 coding DNA: TGTGCCAGCAGCTCCGGGGTGGTTGCGCAGTATTTT. Protein product: CASSSGVVAQYF.

V usage is TRBV28 and J usage is TRBJ2-6, with a weak D call TRBD1 (6 bases). Per germline, CDR1 MDHEN and CDR2 SYDVKM. The V end lost 3 bases, the J end lost 0 bases, and 12 bases lay between the germline ends. CDR3 size: 17 residues. CDR3 DNA: TGTGCCAGCAGTTTTCAGGGGTCCTACTCTGGGGCCAACGTCCTGACTTTC. Its translation: CASSFQGSYSGANVLTF.

The rearrangement joins TRBV7-8 to TRBJ2-7; D is unclear. Germline V gives CDR1 SGHVS, CDR2 FQNEAQ. Trimming took off 0 bases at V and 9 bases at J, with 9 bases between the two ends. This CDR3 has 12 residues. CDR3 sequence (DNA): TGTGCCAGCAGCTTAGCCCCCCTCGGGCAGTACTTC. Its translation: CASSLAPLGQYF.

The rearrangement uses TRBV18 and TRBJ2-3; unclear D gene. The germline V gene encodes CDR1 KGHSH and CDR2 LQKENI. The CDR3 has 14 residues. Trimming took 3 bases from V and 2 from J, leaving 9 bases between them. CDR3 sequence (DNA): TGTGCCAGCTCACCTATTTCCTTCACAGATACGCAGTATTTT. Its protein is CASSPISFTDTQYF.

The gene calls are TRBV28 and TRBJ2-3, with D maybe TRBD2 (6 bases). The germline CDR1 and CDR2 sequences are MDHEN and SYDVKM. CDR3 size: 12 residues. This CDR3 reads CAGGAGADTQYF. The DNA for the CDR3 is TGTGCGGGAGGCGCCGGGGCGGATACGCAGTATTTT.

The chain employs TRBV5-1 and TRBJ2-6; no definite D call. The germline CDR1 and CDR2 sequences are SGHRS and YFSETQ. This CDR3 region has 13 residues. V lost 2 bases to trimming and J lost 2 bases, with 2 bases between them. CDR3 sequence reads: CASSFAGANVLTF. The CDR3 DNA reads TGCGCCAGCAGCTTCGCTGGGGCCAACGTCCTGACTTTC.

A note on this clone: Given the absence of the conserved phenylalanine or tryptophan at the CDR3 end, a read error is likely. The rearrangement links TRBV30 to TRBJ2-7, with D possibly matching TRBD1 (6 bases). The DNA end is more similar to TRBJ2-5, so the J call may be wrong. CDR1 GTSNPN and CDR2 SVGIG come from the germline V gene (reference sequence). The CDR3 has 13 amino acids. The CDR3 spells CACSGAEQETQYL. The CDR3 region has the DNA TGTGCCTGCTCAGGGGCCGAGCAAGAGACCCAGTACCTC.

This rearrangement joins TRBV5-1 to TRBJ2-3; possibly TRBD2 for D (5 bases). Germline CDR1 reads SGHRS; CDR2 reads YFSETQ. The CDR3 is 14 residues long. Trimming removed 3 bases from V and 2 bases from J, with 10 bases in between. CDR3 sequence: CASSYEGNTDTQYF. CDR3 coding DNA: TGCGCCAGCAGCTACGAGGGAAACACAGATACGCAGTATTTT.

The chain carries TRBV28 and TRBJ2-7, with TRBD2 matching over 9 bases. Trimming at V came to 5 bases and at J to 4 bases, leaving 6 bases not matched to a gene. The germline gives CDR1 MDHEN, CDR2 SYDVKM. This CDR3 is 14 amino acids long. The CDR3 bases are TGTGCCAGCAGTCTTAGCGGGAGTCTTTACGAGCAGTACTTC. Amino acids: CASSLSGSLYEQYF. Supplemented by reference TRBV28 and TRBJ2-7, the full variable domain reads DVKVTQSSRYLVKRTGEKVFLECVQDMDHENMFWYRQDPGLGLRLIYFSYDVKMKEKGDIPEGYSVSREKKERFSLILESASTNQTSMYLCASSLSGSLYEQYFGPGTRLTVT.

The chain carries TRBV29-1 and TRBJ1-2, with a possible D match to TRBD1 (5 bases). CDR1 is SQVTM and CDR2 is ANQGSEA in the germline V gene. V was cut by 1 base and J by 5 bases, with 11 bases left in between. This CDR3 spans 13 amino acids. The CDR3 coding sequence is TGCAGCGTTGAAGTCGGGACTGAGTATGGCTACACCTTC. Its translation: CSVEVGTEYGYTF.